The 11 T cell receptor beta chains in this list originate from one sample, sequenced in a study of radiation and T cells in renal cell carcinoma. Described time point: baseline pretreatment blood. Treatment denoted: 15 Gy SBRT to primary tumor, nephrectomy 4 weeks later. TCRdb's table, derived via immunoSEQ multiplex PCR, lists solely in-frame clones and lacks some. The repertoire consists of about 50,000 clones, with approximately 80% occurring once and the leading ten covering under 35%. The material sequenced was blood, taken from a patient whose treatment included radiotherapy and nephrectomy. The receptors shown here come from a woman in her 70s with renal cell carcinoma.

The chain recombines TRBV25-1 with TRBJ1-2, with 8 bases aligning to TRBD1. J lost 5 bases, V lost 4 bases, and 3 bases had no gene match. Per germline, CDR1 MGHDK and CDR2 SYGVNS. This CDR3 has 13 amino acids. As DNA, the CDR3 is TGTGCCAGCAGTGGGACAGGGAGGTATGGCTACACCTTC. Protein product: CASSGTGRYGYTF.

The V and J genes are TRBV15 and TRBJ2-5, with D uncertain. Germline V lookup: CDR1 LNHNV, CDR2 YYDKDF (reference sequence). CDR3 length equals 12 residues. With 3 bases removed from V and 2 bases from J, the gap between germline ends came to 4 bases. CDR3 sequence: CATSSMQETQYF. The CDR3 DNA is TGTGCCACCAGCAGCATGCAAGAGACCCAGTACTTC.

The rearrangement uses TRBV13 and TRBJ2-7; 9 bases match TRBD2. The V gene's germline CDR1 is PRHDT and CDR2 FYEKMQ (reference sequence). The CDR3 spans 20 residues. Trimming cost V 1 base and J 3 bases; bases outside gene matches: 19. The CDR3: CASSLAGSLAGIPGDYEQYF. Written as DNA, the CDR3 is TGTGCCAGCAGCTTAGCTGGTAGTCTAGCGGGGATTCCGGGGGACTACGAGCAGTACTTC.

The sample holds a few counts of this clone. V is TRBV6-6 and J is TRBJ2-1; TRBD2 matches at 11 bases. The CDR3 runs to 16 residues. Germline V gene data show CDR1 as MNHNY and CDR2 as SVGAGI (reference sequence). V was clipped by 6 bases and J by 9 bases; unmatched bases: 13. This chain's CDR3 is CASSPRVAGGSSEQFF. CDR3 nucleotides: TGTGCCAGCAGCCCCCGGGTAGCGGGGGGGTCGAGTGAGCAGTTCTTC.

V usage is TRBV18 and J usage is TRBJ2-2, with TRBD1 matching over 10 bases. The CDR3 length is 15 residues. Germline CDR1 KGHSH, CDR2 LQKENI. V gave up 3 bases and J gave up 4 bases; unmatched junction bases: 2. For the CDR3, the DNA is TGTGCCAGCTCACCGGGACAGGGGAGCACCGGGGAGCTGTTTTTT. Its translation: CASSPGQGSTGELFF.

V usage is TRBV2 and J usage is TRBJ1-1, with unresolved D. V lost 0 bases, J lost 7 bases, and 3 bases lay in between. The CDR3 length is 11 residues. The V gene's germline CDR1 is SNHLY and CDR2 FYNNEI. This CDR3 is CASSEAYEAFF. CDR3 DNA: TGTGCCAGCAGTGAAGCCTATGAAGCTTTCTTT.

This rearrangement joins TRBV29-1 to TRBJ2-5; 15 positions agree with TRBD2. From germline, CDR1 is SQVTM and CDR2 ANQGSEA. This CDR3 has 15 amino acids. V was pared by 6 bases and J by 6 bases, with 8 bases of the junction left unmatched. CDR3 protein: CSVATGLAGGKTQYF. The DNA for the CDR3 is TGCAGCGTAGCAACTGGACTAGCGGGAGGGAAGACCCAGTACTTC.

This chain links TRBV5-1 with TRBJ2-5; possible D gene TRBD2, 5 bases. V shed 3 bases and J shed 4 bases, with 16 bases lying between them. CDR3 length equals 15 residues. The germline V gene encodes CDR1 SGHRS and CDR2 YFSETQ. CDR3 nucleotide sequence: TGCGCCAGCAGCTCCCTGGACTCTTCCGGAGAGACCCAGTACTTC. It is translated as CASSSLDSSGETQYF.

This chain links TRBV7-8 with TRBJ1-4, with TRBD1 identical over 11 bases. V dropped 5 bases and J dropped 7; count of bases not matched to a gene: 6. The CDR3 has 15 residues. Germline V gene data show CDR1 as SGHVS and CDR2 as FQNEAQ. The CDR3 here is CASSHGQGAGEKLFF. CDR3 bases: TGTGCCAGCAGCCATGGACAGGGGGCCGGTGAAAAACTGTTTTTT. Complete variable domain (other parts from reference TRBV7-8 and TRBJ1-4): GAGVSQSPRYKVAKRGQDVALRCDPISGHVSLFWYQQALGQGPEFLTYFQNEAQLDKSGLPSDRFFAERPEGSVSTLKIQRTQQEDSAVYLCASSHGQGAGEKLFFGSGTQLSVL.

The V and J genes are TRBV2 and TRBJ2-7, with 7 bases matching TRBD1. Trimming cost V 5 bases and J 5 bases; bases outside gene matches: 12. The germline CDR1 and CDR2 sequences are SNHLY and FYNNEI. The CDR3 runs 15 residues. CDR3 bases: TGTGCCAGCAGTAGAAAGACAGGGCGGAAGGACGAGCAGTACTTC. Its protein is CASSRKTGRKDEQYF.

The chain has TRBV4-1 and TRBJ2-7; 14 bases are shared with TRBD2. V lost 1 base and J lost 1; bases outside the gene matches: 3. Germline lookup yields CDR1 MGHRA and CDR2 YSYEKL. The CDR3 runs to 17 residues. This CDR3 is CASSQVGTSGGSYEQYF. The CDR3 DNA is TGCGCCAGCAGCCAAGTCGGGACTAGCGGGGGATCCTACGAGCAGTACTTC.